Shown below are 14 T cell receptor beta chains from a single sample sequenced in a study of blood T cells in healthy people across ages. Sample-barcoded 5' priming and a J-beta primer mix drove a second PCR of roughly 7 to 11 cycles. TCRdb passed the 5' RACE reads through MiXCR, listing each CDR3 protein once. The data contain hundreds of thousands of distinct CDR3 sequences, 25% to 30% of them singletons. Sequencing was carried out using blood. All receptors derive from a woman in her sixties or seventies in good health.

This clonotype came up a few times. The V gene is TRBV19, the J gene TRBJ2-5; TRBD1 or TRBD2 may be the D gene (5 bases each). V was trimmed by 9 bases and J by 1 base, leaving 9 bases between them. The CDR3 is 12 amino acids. CDR1 is LNHDA and CDR2 is SQIVND in the germline V gene (reference sequence). CDR3 DNA: TGTGCCAGCAGGGACGTCCAAGAGACCCAGTACTTC. As protein: CASRDVQETQYF.

The rearrangement uses TRBV3-1 and TRBJ2-7; the match to TRBD1 covers 8 bases. Germline V gives CDR1 LGHDT, CDR2 YNNKEL (reference sequence). The CDR3 totals 14 residues. V was pared by 4 bases and J by 5 bases, with 7 bases of the junction left unmatched. DNA of the CDR3: TGTGCCAGCAGCCTCCGGACAGGGAAAGACGAGCAGTACTTC. Translating gives CASSLRTGKDEQYF.

The chain joins TRBV9 to TRBJ1-4; D is uncertain. V was clipped by 4 bases and J by 8 bases, with 18 bases between them. The CDR3 length is 15 residues. The V gene's germline CDR1 is SGDLS and CDR2 YYNGEE. The CDR3: CASSFGGQEGEKLFF. The CDR3 bases are TGTGCCAGCAGCTTCGGCGGGCAGGAAGGGGAAAAACTGTTTTTT.

This chain uses TRBV19 with TRBJ2-1; the match to TRBD2 covers 9 bases. The germline V gene has CDR1 LNHDA and CDR2 SQIVND (reference sequence). CDR3 length: 15 amino acids. V shed 9 bases and J 4 bases; nucleotides not matched to a gene: 10. This chain's CDR3 is CASAPGRGGYNEQFF. In DNA form, the CDR3 reads TGTGCCAGCGCTCCTGGGCGGGGGGGGTACAATGAGCAGTTCTTC.

For the CDR3, the DNA is TGCAGTGCAAAAGACCCTCGCCTAGCCAAAAACATTCAGTACTTC. It specifies CSAKDPRLAKNIQYF. The chain couples TRBV20-1 to TRBJ2-4; D ambiguous. The CDR3 covers 15 residues. The V end was cut by 6 bases, the J end by 0 bases, with 15 bases between. Germline V CDR1 and CDR2: DFQATT, SNEGSKA (reference sequence).

This clonotype was counted only a few times. The chain combines TRBV3-1 with TRBJ1-6; D ambiguous. CDR1 and CDR2 from the germline V gene are LGHDT and YNNKEL (reference sequence). The germline V and J ends were trimmed by 1 base and 7 bases, with 11 bases remaining between them. This CDR3 is built from 15 residues. CDR3 DNA: TGTGCCAGCAGCCAAGGGACGAAGACGAATTCACCCCTCCACTTT. It codes for CASSQGTKTNSPLHF.

The sample holds a few counts of this clonotype. The chain combines TRBV20-1 with TRBJ2-6; D might be TRBD1 (5 bases). Trimming took off 5 bases at V and 8 bases at J, with 13 bases between the two ends. The CDR3 consists of 13 residues. Per the germline V gene, CDR1 is DFQATT and CDR2 is SNEGSKA (reference sequence). CDR3 sequence: CSAPPGRSNVLTF. CDR3 sequence (DNA): TGCAGTGCTCCGCCAGGGCGGTCCAACGTCCTGACTTTC.

The rearrangement joins TRBV2 to TRBJ2-1; 7 bases are a match to TRBD1. In germline, CDR1 is SNHLY, CDR2 FYNNEI. V gave up 3 bases and J gave up 2 bases; unmatched junction bases: 4. CDR3 length: 15 amino acids. CDR3 nucleotides: TGTGCCAGCAGTGAGGAAGGACAGGCCTACAATGAGCAGTTCTTC. Translation: CASSEEGQAYNEQFF.

The chain is built from TRBV20-1 and TRBJ2-1, with 11 bases matching TRBD2. This CDR3 contains 15 residues. Losses at the gene ends were 5 bases for V and 1 base for J; bases not matched to a gene: 4. Germline values: CDR1 DFQATT, CDR2 SNEGSKA (reference sequence). CDR3 sequence (DNA): TGCAGTGCTGACCGACTAGCGGGATCCTACAATGAGCAGTTCTTC. Amino acid sequence: CSADRLAGSYNEQFF.

The genes are TRBV20-1 and TRBJ2-1; D not certain. V was shortened by 1 base and J by 5 bases, with 27 bases between the two germline ends. The length of the CDR3 is 19 residues. CDR1 is DFQATT, CDR2 SNEGSKA, per germline (reference sequence). This CDR3 reads CSARVPVRRGAPKNNEQFF. The CDR3 DNA sequence: TGCAGTGCTAGAGTCCCGGTACGTCGAGGAGCGCCTAAAAACAATGAGCAGTTCTTC.

The chain combines TRBV6-6 with TRBJ2-6, with D perhaps TRBD1 or TRBD2 (6 bases each). CDR1 and CDR2 (germline): MNHNY, SVGAGI (reference sequence). The V gene lost 0 bases and the J gene lost 6 bases, with 12 bases spanning the gap. The CDR3 totals 16 residues. This chain's CDR3 is CASSYSRGAQANVLTF. The DNA for the CDR3 is TGTGCCAGCAGTTACTCGAGGGGGGCCCAGGCCAACGTCCTGACTTTC.

The gene calls are TRBV18 and TRBJ2-7, with 10 bases identical to TRBD1. Germline lookup yields CDR1 KGHSH and CDR2 LQKENI. The trim removed 5 bases at V and 4 bases at J, leaving 8 bases unmatched. The CDR3 has 15 amino acids. CDR3 amino acids: CASSLGQGNVYEQYV. CDR3 bases: TGTGCCAGCTCATTGGGACAGGGGAATGTGTACGAGCAGTACGTC.

The sample holds a few counts of this clonotype. The chain carries TRBV7-6 and TRBJ2-3; 8 bases are shared with TRBD1. This CDR3 region has 16 residues. V was clipped by 5 bases and J by 2 bases; unmatched bases: 9. The germline V gene encodes CDR1 SGHVS and CDR2 FNYEAQ. CDR3 nucleotides: TGTGCCAGCAGCCTCCGGACAGGGACGATCACAGATACGCAGTATTTT. Residues: CASSLRTGTITDTQYF.

The chain is built from TRBV25-1 and TRBJ2-7; D is tentatively TRBD1 or TRBD2 (5 bases each). The CDR3 has 15 amino acids. The V end lost 3 bases, the J end lost 6 bases, and 18 bases lay between the germline ends. Germline V CDR1 and CDR2: MGHDK, SYGVNS. CDR3 protein: CASSDHQGFGGEQYF. The CDR3 region has the DNA TGTGCCAGCAGTGATCATCAGGGATTTGGAGGCGAGCAGTACTTC.